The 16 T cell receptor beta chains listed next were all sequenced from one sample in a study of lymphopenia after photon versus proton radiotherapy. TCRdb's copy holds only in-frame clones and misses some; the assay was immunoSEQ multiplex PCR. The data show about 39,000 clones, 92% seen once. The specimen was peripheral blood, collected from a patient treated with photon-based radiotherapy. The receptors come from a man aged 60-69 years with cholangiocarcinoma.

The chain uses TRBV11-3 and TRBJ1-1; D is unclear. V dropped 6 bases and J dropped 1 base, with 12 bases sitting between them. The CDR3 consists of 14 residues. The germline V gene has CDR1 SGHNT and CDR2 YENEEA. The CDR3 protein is CASSHSLRNTEAFF. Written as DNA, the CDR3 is TGTGCCAGCAGTCATTCTTTGAGGAACACTGAAGCTTTCTTT. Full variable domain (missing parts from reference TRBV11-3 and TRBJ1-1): EAGVVQSPRYKIIEKKQPVAFWCNPISGHNTLYWYLQNLGQGPELLIRYENEEAVDDSQLPKDRFSAERLKGVDSTLKIQPAELGDSAVYLCASSHSLRNTEAFFGQGTRLTVV.

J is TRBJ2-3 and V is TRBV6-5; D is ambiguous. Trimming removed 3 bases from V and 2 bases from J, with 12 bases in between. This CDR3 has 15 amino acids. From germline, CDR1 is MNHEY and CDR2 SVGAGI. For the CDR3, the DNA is TGTGCCAGCAGTTATACAGCTCCATACACAGATACGCAGTATTTT. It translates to CASSYTAPYTDTQYF.

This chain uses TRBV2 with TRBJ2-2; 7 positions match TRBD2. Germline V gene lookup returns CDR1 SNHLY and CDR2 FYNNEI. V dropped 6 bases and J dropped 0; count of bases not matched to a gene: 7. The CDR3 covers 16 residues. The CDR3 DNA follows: TGTGCCAGCAGCCTGACGGGGGGAGCGAACACCGGGGAGCTGTTTTTT. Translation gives CASSLTGGANTGELFF.

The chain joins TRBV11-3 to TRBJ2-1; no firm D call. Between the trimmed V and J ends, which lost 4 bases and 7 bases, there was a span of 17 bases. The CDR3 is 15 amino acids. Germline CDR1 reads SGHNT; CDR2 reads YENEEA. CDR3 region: CASSSEIVGVNEQFF. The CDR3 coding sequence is TGTGCCAGCAGCTCGGAAATAGTAGGAGTAAATGAGCAGTTCTTC. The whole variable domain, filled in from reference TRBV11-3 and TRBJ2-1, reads EAGVVQSPRYKIIEKKQPVAFWCNPISGHNTLYWYLQNLGQGPELLIRYENEEAVDDSQLPKDRFSAERLKGVDSTLKIQPAELGDSAVYLCASSSEIVGVNEQFFGPGTRLTVL.

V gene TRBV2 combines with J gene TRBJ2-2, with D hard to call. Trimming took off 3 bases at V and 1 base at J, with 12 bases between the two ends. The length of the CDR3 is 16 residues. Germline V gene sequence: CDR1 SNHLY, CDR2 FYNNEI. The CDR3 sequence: CASSDLGPLNTGELFF. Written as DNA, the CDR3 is TGTGCCAGCAGTGATCTCGGACCTCTGAACACCGGGGAGCTGTTTTTT. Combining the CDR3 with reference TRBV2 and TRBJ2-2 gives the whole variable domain EPEVTQTPSHQVTQMGQEVILRCVPISNHLYFYWYRQILGQKVEFLVSFYNNEISEKSEIFDDQFSVERPDGSNFTLKIRSTKLEDSAMYFCASSDLGPLNTGELFFGEGSRLTVL.

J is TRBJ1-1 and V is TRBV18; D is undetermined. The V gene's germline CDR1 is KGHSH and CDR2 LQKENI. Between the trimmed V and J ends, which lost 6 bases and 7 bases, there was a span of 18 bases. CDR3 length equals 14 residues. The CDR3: CASSQGLDFIEAFF. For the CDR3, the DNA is TGTGCCAGCTCGCAAGGGTTGGACTTCATTGAAGCTTTCTTT.

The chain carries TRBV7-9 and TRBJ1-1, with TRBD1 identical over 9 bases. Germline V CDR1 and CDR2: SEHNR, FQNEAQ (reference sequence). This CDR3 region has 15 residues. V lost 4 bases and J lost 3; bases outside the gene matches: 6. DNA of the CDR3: TGTGCCAGCAGCTCCCCCCGACAGGGGGACACTGAAGCTTTCTTT. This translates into CASSSPRQGDTEAFF. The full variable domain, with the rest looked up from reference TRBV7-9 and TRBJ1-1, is DTGVSQNPRHKITKRGQNVTFRCDPISEHNRLYWYRQTLGQGPEFLTYFQNEAQLEKSRLLSDRFSAERPKGSFSTLEIQRTEQGDSAMYLCASSSPRQGDTEAFFGQGTRLTVV.

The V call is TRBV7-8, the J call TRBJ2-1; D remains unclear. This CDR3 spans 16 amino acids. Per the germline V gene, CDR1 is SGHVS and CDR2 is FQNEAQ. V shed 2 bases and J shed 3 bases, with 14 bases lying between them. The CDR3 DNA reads TGTGCCAGCAGCTTAATCCTTACCAACAACTACAATGAGCAGTTCTTC. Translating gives CASSLILTNNYNEQFF.

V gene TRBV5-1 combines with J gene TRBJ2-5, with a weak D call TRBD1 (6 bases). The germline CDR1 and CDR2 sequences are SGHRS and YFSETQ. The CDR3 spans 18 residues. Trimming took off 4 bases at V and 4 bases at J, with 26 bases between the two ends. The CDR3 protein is CASSPIIGVQGLLETQYF. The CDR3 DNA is TGCGCCAGCAGCCCCATTATTGGGGTCCAGGGGTTGTTAGAGACCCAGTACTTC.

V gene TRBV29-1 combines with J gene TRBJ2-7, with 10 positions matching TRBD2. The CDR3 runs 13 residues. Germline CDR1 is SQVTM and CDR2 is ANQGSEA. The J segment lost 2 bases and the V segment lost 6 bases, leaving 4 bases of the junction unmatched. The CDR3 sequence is CSVSGTSAYEQYF. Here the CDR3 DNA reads TGCAGCGTCTCCGGGACTAGCGCCTACGAGCAGTACTTC.

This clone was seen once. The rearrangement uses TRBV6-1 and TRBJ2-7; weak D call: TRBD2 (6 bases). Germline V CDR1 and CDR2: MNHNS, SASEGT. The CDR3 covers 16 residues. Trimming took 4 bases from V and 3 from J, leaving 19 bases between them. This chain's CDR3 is CASSGTNRDGVYEQYF. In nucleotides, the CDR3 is TGTGCCAGCAGTGGGACTAACCGGGACGGAGTCTACGAGCAGTACTTC.

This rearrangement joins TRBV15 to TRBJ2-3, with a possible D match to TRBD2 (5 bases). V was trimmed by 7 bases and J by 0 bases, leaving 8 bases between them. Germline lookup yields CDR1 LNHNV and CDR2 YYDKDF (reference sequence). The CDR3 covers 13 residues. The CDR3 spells CATTPGSTDTQYF. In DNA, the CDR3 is TGTGCCACCACTCCGGGAAGCACAGATACGCAGTATTTT.

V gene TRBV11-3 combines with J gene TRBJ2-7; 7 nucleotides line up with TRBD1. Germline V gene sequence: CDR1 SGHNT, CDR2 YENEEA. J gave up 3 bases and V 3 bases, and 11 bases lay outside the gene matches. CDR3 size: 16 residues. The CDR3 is CASSFARDSPYYEQYF. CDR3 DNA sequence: TGTGCCAGCAGCTTCGCACGGGACAGCCCCTACTACGAGCAGTACTTC.

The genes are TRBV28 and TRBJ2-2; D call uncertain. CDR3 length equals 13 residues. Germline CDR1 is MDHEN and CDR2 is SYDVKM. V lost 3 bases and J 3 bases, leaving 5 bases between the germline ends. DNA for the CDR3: TGTGCCAGCAGTTTCACTGACACCGGGGAGCTGTTTTTT. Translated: CASSFTDTGELFF.

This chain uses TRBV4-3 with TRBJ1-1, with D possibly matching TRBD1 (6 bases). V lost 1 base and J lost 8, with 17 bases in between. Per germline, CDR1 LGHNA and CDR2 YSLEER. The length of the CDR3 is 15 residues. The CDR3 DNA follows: TGCGCCAGCAGCCAAGGCTTGTCAGGGGAATACGAAGCTTTCTTT. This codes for CASSQGLSGEYEAFF.

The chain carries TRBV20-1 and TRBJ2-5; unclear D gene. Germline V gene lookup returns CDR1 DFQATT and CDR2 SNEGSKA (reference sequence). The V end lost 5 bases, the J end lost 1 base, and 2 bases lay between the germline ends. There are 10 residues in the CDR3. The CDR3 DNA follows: TGCAGTGCTCTCCAAGAGACCCAGTACTTC. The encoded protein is CSALQETQYF.